Below are 15 T cell receptor beta chains sequenced from a single sample in a study of blood T cell repertoires in COVID-19. The protocol was immunoSEQ multiplex PCR, while the TCRdb copy is restricted to in-frame clones and leaves out a portion. The profile shows a few hundred thousand clones, 89% of them singletons. The specimen was peripheral blood. The receptors come from a woman aged 25 to 39 with COVID-19, enrolled during active disease.

The chain couples TRBV5-5 to TRBJ1-2; 7 bases are a match to TRBD1. This CDR3 spans 15 amino acids. The germline V gene has CDR1 SGHKS and CDR2 YYEKEE (reference sequence). V was clipped by 2 bases and J by 4 bases; unmatched bases: 8. The CDR3 DNA sequence: TGTGCCAGCAGCTTTGTGCGGACAGGTTCCTATGGCTACACCTTC. Its translation: CASSFVRTGSYGYTF.

The J gene is TRBJ2-1, the V gene TRBV4-2; 9 nucleotides align to TRBD2. The germline V gene encodes CDR1 LGHNA and CDR2 YNFKEQ. The trim removed 1 base at V and 5 bases at J, leaving 6 bases unmatched. CDR3 size: 16 residues. CDR3 DNA sequence: TGTGCCAGCAGCCAAGGCGTAGCGGGAGCTGACAATGAGCAGTTCTTC. Translated: CASSQGVAGADNEQFF.

The chain is built from TRBV3-1 (or the pseudogene TRBV3-2) and TRBJ2-1, with TRBD2 identical over 8 bases. After removal of 3 bases from V and 10 bases from J, the junction contained 17 bases not matched to a gene. The CDR3 is made up of 17 amino acids. Germline values: CDR1 LGHDT, CDR2 YNNKEL (reference sequence). For the CDR3, the DNA is TGTGCCAGCAGCCACGAGGGCGAGCGGGGGTGGGATTTGGAGCAGTTCTTC. This sequence encodes CASSHEGERGWDLEQFF.

This clone was counted a single time. V usage is TRBV11-2 and J usage is TRBJ2-7; D is possibly TRBD2 (6 bases). The germline CDR1 and CDR2 sequences are SGHAT and FQNNGV. V was shortened by 2 bases and J by 1 base, with 18 bases between the two germline ends. This CDR3 comprises 17 residues. The CDR3 reads CASSLWSGASESYEQYF. CDR3 DNA: TGTGCCAGCAGCTTATGGTCCGGGGCTAGCGAGTCCTACGAGCAGTACTTC.

The chain has TRBV4-3 and TRBJ2-5, with TRBD1 as a possible D gene (5 bases). Germline-derived CDR1 and CDR2 are LGHNA and YSLEER. CDR3 length: 14 residues. The V gene lost 1 base and the J gene lost 1 base, with 7 bases spanning the gap. The CDR3 sequence: CASSQGGRQETQYF. CDR3 nucleotide sequence: TGCGCCAGCAGCCAAGGGGGCCGCCAAGAGACCCAGTACTTC.

DNA of the CDR3: TGTGCCAGCACCCAGGACACACCCGGGGAGCTGTTTTTT. It translates to CASTQDTPGELFF. This chain joins TRBV12-3 or TRBV12-4 and TRBJ2-2, with TRBD1 as a possible D gene (5 bases). CDR3 length: 13 residues. Trimming removed 7 bases at V and 6 bases at J, with 12 bases between.

This chain connects TRBV10-1 to TRBJ2-2; 8 bases line up with TRBD1. This CDR3 contains 14 residues. J gave up 6 bases and V 4 bases, and 4 bases lay outside the gene matches. Germline V gene sequence: CDR1 WNHNN, CDR2 SYGVQD (reference sequence). The CDR3: CASSGTGKPGELFF. Here the CDR3 DNA reads TGCGCCAGCAGTGGGACAGGGAAACCCGGGGAGCTGTTTTTT.

This chain uses TRBV5-6 with TRBJ1-1; perhaps TRBD1 as D (6 bases). CDR3 length: 17 residues. The ends were cut back, 3 bases at V and 6 bases at J, with 24 bases in the middle. From germline, CDR1 is SGHDT and CDR2 YYEEEE. CDR3 DNA: TGTGCCAGCAGCTCGGGACCTTACACAGGGTCAAAGGCTGAAGCTTTCTTT. It translates to CASSSGPYTGSKAEAFF.

The chain couples TRBV19 to TRBJ1-2; 8 nucleotides line up with TRBD1. The V gene's germline CDR1 is LNHDA and CDR2 SQIVND (reference sequence). V lost 5 bases and J lost 0; bases outside the gene matches: 8. This CDR3 region has 16 residues. The CDR3 loop is CASSPTGTGANYGYTF. CDR3 sequence (DNA): TGTGCCAGTAGTCCTACCGGGACAGGAGCTAACTATGGCTACACCTTC. The variable domain in full, with the rest retrieved from reference TRBV19 and TRBJ1-2, is DGGITQSPKYLFRKEGQNVTLSCEQNLNHDAMYWYRQDPGQGLRLIYYSQIVNDFQKGDIAEGYSVSREKKESFPLTVTSAQKNPTAFYLCASSPTGTGANYGYTFGSGTRLTVV.

The chain couples TRBV20-1 to TRBJ2-5; D is perhaps TRBD1 (5 bases). V was cut by 6 bases and J by 6 bases, with 11 bases left in between. The CDR3 loop spans 11 amino acids. Germline V gene lookup returns CDR1 DFQATT and CDR2 SNEGSKA (reference sequence). The CDR3 DNA reads TGCAGTGCCGAAGGGGAACAGACCCAGTACTTC. Amino acid sequence: CSAEGEQTQYF.

The CDR3 sequence: CASSSETGGRHNEQFF. The CDR3 region has the DNA TGTGCCAGCAGTTCAGAGACAGGGGGCAGGCACAATGAGCAGTTCTTC. The V gene is TRBV6-6, the J gene TRBJ2-1; 10 nucleotides align to TRBD1. CDR3 length: 16 residues. Losses at the gene ends were 4 bases for V and 5 bases for J; bases not matched to a gene: 8. Germline values: CDR1 MNHNY, CDR2 SVGAGI (reference sequence).

This clone was found once. The chain uses TRBV9 and TRBJ2-1; D may be TRBD2 (5 bases). Germline lookup yields CDR1 SGDLS and CDR2 YYNGEE. This CDR3 is 16 amino acids long. Trimming pared 0 bases from V and 2 bases from J, leaving 12 bases between. The CDR3 DNA reads TGTGCCAGCAGCGTAGATGGAGGACCGACCTACAATGAGCAGTTCTTC. Residues: CASSVDGGPTYNEQFF.

A single count supports this clone. The CDR3 protein is CASSEQGVQETQYF. CDR3 DNA: TGTGCCAGCAGTGAACAGGGGGTACAAGAGACCCAGTACTTC. This chain uses TRBV2 with TRBJ2-5, with TRBD1 identical over 7 bases. The junction had 2 bases not matched to a gene; V was cut back by 2 bases and J by 2 bases. The CDR3 totals 14 residues. Looked up from germline, CDR1 is SNHLY and CDR2 is FYNNEI.

V gene TRBV6-1 combines with J gene TRBJ2-1; TRBD1 is a possible D gene (6 bases). This CDR3 has 14 residues. CDR1 MNHNS and CDR2 SASEGT come from the germline V gene. V was shortened by 3 bases and J by 3 bases, with 9 bases between the two germline ends. The CDR3 DNA reads as TGTGCCAGCAGTGAGTCCAGGGGCTACAATGAGCAGTTCTTC. It yields the protein CASSESRGYNEQFF.

J is TRBJ1-5 and V is TRBV7-9, with D possibly matching TRBD1 (5 bases). Per germline, CDR1 SEHNR and CDR2 FQNEAQ (reference sequence). Deletions cut 1 base from V and 7 bases from J, with 11 bases between. This CDR3 has 14 residues. The CDR3 reads CASSLDGGGQPQHF. For the CDR3, the DNA is TGTGCCAGCAGCTTAGACGGGGGTGGACAGCCCCAGCATTTT.